The 21 T cell receptor beta chains in this list originate from one sample, sequenced in a study of blood T cell repertoires in COVID-19. Only in-frame clones appear in the TCRdb table, and some are missing; sequencing was by immunoSEQ multiplex PCR. The profile shows a few hundred thousand clones, 85% to 90% of them singletons. The specimen sequenced was PBMCs or T cells enriched from blood (not recorded which). These receptors were collected from a man younger than 35 who had recovered from COVID-19.

The rearrangement links TRBV4-1 to TRBJ2-3; 14 bases map to TRBD2. In germline, CDR1 is MGHRA, CDR2 YSYEKL. This CDR3 has 19 amino acids. Trimming removed 0 bases from V and 4 bases from J; junction bases left unmatched: 9. The CDR3 DNA reads as TGCGCCAGCAGCCAAGAATCCGAGACTAGCGGGGGGGCGGCAGATACGCAGTATTTT. This translates into CASSQESETSGGAADTQYF.

V gene TRBV5-1 combines with J gene TRBJ2-1, with D perhaps matching TRBD1 (5 bases). Trimming left V 0 bases short and J 8 bases short, with 18 bases between. Germline values: CDR1 SGHRS, CDR2 YFSETQ. The CDR3 spans 16 residues. CDR3 nucleotide sequence: TGCGCCAGCAGCTTGGTGATGGCAGGGCAAGGCGATGAGCAGTTCTTC. Encoded protein: CASSLVMAGQGDEQFF.

This chain joins TRBV2 and TRBJ1-4, with 8 bases fitting TRBD1. The junction had 9 bases not matched to a gene; V was cut back by 4 bases and J by 8 bases. Germline assignment: CDR1 SNHLY and CDR2 FYNNEI. CDR3 length equals 15 residues. This chain's CDR3 is CASSAQGQAGEKLFF. The CDR3 DNA reads TGTGCCAGCAGTGCGCAGGGACAGGCTGGAGAAAAACTGTTTTTT.

This chain links TRBV13 with TRBJ2-1; perhaps TRBD2 as D (6 bases). V shed 4 bases and J shed 6 bases, with 16 bases lying between them. Germline CDR1 and CDR2: PRHDT and FYEKMQ (reference sequence). The CDR3 extends over 15 amino acids. CDR3 sequence reads: CASSWGVSGRNEQFF. CDR3 coding DNA: TGTGCCAGCAGCTGGGGGGTTAGCGGACGCAATGAGCAGTTCTTC.

V usage is TRBV6-5 and J usage is TRBJ1-5; D might be TRBD1 (6 bases). This CDR3 has 15 residues. CDR1 MNHEY and CDR2 SVGAGI come from the germline V gene. Trimming cost V 6 bases and J 0 bases, with 12 bases left between them. The CDR3 here is CASSVQGYSNQPQHF. The CDR3 DNA reads as TGTGCCAGCAGCGTACAGGGATATAGCAATCAGCCCCAGCATTTT.

The chain is built from TRBV5-1 and TRBJ1-1, with a tentative D call TRBD1 (6 bases). The V end lost 2 bases, the J end lost 1 base, and 15 bases lay between the germline ends. Germline V gene data show CDR1 as SGHRS and CDR2 as YFSETQ. The CDR3 has 16 amino acids. This CDR3 is CASSLLPGQRNTEAFF. The CDR3 DNA is TGCGCCAGCAGCTTACTACCGGGACAACGGAACACTGAAGCTTTCTTT.

This rearrangement joins TRBV7-8 to TRBJ1-6, with TRBD1 matching 7 bases. This CDR3 region has 15 residues. V shed 4 bases and J 6 bases; nucleotides not matched to a gene: 6. The germline V gene encodes CDR1 SGHVS and CDR2 FQNEAQ. The CDR3: CASSSKGTVNSPLHF. CDR3 DNA sequence: TGTGCCAGCAGCTCTAAAGGGACAGTTAATTCACCCCTCCACTTT.

This clone appeared a single time. The V and J genes are TRBV5-4 and TRBJ2-5; 9 bases line up with TRBD2. The CDR3 loop spans 14 amino acids. The germline V gene has CDR1 SGHNT and CDR2 YYREEE (reference sequence). The V segment lost 5 bases and the J segment 5 bases; nucleotides outside the gene matches: 7. In DNA form, the CDR3 reads TGTGCCAGCAGGCGCGGGGGGGCGGGCGAGACCCAGTACTTC. Translating it yields CASRRGGAGETQYF.

Notes on this clone: A read error is possible here, since a much larger clone lies one base away. Other nucleotide sequences from this sample produce the same CDR3. The V call is TRBV20-1, the J call TRBJ2-1; D gene ambiguous. Trimming pared 2 bases from V and 7 bases from J, leaving 3 bases between. The CDR3 loop spans 10 amino acids. The germline V gene encodes CDR1 DFQATT and CDR2 SNEGSKA (reference sequence). In DNA form, the CDR3 reads TGCAGTGCTAGACGGAATGAGCAGTTCTTC. Its translation is CSARRNEQFF.

This rearrangement joins TRBV10-3 to TRBJ1-1; D is unresolved. The CDR3 is 15 residues long. Trimming left V 3 bases short and J 5 bases short, with 16 bases between. Germline V lookup: CDR1 ENHRY, CDR2 SYGVKD. The CDR3 protein is CAISEGPGGETEAFF. CDR3 bases: TGTGCCATCAGTGAAGGGCCGGGAGGCGAAACTGAAGCTTTCTTT.

The chain carries TRBV19 and TRBJ1-1; a weak D match, TRBD1 (6 bases). Germline V CDR1 and CDR2: LNHDA, SQIVND (reference sequence). V lost 9 bases to trimming and J lost 5 bases, with 25 bases between them. The CDR3 runs 16 residues. Here the CDR3 reads CASRSYPQGGRTEAFF. CDR3 sequence (DNA): TGTGCCAGCCGTAGTTACCCACAGGGAGGGAGAACTGAAGCTTTCTTT. Complete variable domain (other parts from reference TRBV19 and TRBJ1-1): DGGITQSPKYLFRKEGQNVTLSCEQNLNHDAMYWYRQDPGQGLRLIYYSQIVNDFQKGDIAEGYSVSREKKESFPLTVTSAQKNPTAFYLCASRSYPQGGRTEAFFGQGTRLTVV.

J is TRBJ1-2 and V is TRBV7-9, with D possibly being TRBD1 (6 bases). V lost 5 bases, J lost 0 bases, and 10 bases lay in between. This CDR3 has 14 amino acids. The V gene's germline CDR1 is SEHNR and CDR2 FQNEAQ (reference sequence). CDR3 protein: CASSGWDTNYGYTF. As DNA, the CDR3 is TGTGCCAGCAGCGGATGGGACACTAACTATGGCTACACCTTC.

The J gene is TRBJ2-7, the V gene TRBV5-6; the D gene is possibly TRBD1 (6 bases). V lost 4 bases to trimming and J lost 0 bases, with 14 bases between them. The CDR3 contains 15 residues. Germline assignment: CDR1 SGHDT and CDR2 YYEEEE. The CDR3 protein is CASSLGQIGSYEQYF. CDR3 nucleotide sequence: TGTGCCAGCAGCCTCGGACAGATTGGCTCCTACGAGCAGTACTTC.

In this sample, this clone turned up once. The V call is TRBV19, the J call TRBJ1-3; TRBD1 matches at 9 bases. Losses at the gene ends were 1 base for V and 0 bases for J; bases not matched to a gene: 13. The CDR3 runs 20 residues. Germline V gene data show CDR1 as LNHDA and CDR2 as SQIVND (reference sequence). The CDR3 here is CASSIVRTGATTVSGNTIYF. The CDR3 region has the DNA TGTGCCAGTAGTATAGTGAGGACAGGGGCCACGACCGTCTCTGGAAACACCATATATTTT.

The chain combines TRBV19 with TRBJ1-1, with a weak D call TRBD1 (6 bases). The germline V gene encodes CDR1 LNHDA and CDR2 SQIVND (reference sequence). Trimming took off 7 bases at V and 1 base at J, with 13 bases between the two ends. The CDR3 spans 14 residues. CDR3 sequence: CASIQGPWNTEAFF. In DNA form, the CDR3 reads TGTGCCAGTATACAGGGTCCCTGGAACACTGAAGCTTTCTTT.

The gene calls are TRBV24-1 and TRBJ1-5; the match to TRBD1 covers 8 bases. The CDR3 runs to 17 residues. Trimming at V came to 2 bases and at J to 2 bases, leaving 7 bases not matched to a gene. The germline V gene has CDR1 KGHDR and CDR2 SFDVKD. The CDR3 reads CATSDSRTGLGNQPQHF. In DNA, the CDR3 is TGTGCCACCAGTGATTCTAGGACAGGGCTGGGCAATCAGCCCCAGCATTTT.

DNA of the CDR3: TGTGCCAGCAGTGAGATTACAGGGGGCTTGGGAGTGTTTTTT. Protein sequence: CASSEITGGLGVFF. The chain links TRBV6-1 to TRBJ1-4; 9 bases fit TRBD1. The CDR3 covers 14 residues. Per the germline V gene, CDR1 is MNHNS and CDR2 is SASEGT. The V and J ends lost 3 bases and 15 bases, in that order; junction bases with no gene match: 11.

The gene calls are TRBV7-9 and TRBJ1-1, with D possibly matching TRBD1 (6 bases). V was clipped by 5 bases and J by 1 base, with 14 bases between them. This CDR3 has 15 amino acids. Germline CDR1 reads SEHNR; CDR2 reads FQNEAQ (reference sequence). The chain's CDR3 is CASSVSQGQNTEAFF. The CDR3 coding sequence is TGTGCCAGCAGCGTGTCACAGGGCCAGAACACTGAAGCTTTCTTT.

The chain employs TRBV2 and TRBJ1-2; a possible D gene is TRBD1 (6 bases). This CDR3 is 12 amino acids long. Germline CDR1 and CDR2: SNHLY and FYNNEI. Trimming stripped 10 bases from V and 8 bases from J, with 17 bases between. CDR3 in amino acids: CAILEQGSGYTF. As DNA, the CDR3 is TGTGCCATCTTAGAACAGGGCTCCGGCTACACCTTC. Supplemented by reference TRBV2 and TRBJ1-2, the full variable domain reads EPEVTQTPSHQVTQMGQEVILRCVPISNHLYFYWYRQILGQKVEFLVSFYNNEISEKSEIFDDQFSVERPDGSNFTLKIRSTKLEDSAMYFCAILEQGSGYTFGSGTRLTVV.

This rearrangement joins TRBV19 to TRBJ1-1; D call uncertain. Germline V lookup: CDR1 LNHDA, CDR2 SQIVND (reference sequence). Trimming removed 7 bases from V and 1 base from J, with 16 bases in between. This CDR3 region has 15 residues. The CDR3 nucleotides are TGTGCCAGTACCCCACTCGGAGAAGGGAACACTGAAGCTTTCTTT. As protein: CASTPLGEGNTEAFF.

The V gene is TRBV27, the J gene TRBJ2-7; no clear D gene. V was shortened by 6 bases and J by 1 base, with 13 bases between the two germline ends. The CDR3 has 14 residues. Germline loops: CDR1 MNHEY, CDR2 SMNVEV (reference sequence). In DNA, the CDR3 is TGTGCCAGCAGGATGGCTCAGGCGTCCTACGAGCAGTACTTC. This sequence encodes CASRMAQASYEQYF.